A few counts support the clone carrying this T cell receptor (beta chain). The antigen is undetermined. The data stem from a study of shared clonotypes between healthy human individuals. From germline, CDR1 is SNHLY and CDR2 FYNNEI. The CDR3 runs 16 residues. V lost 8 bases and J lost 0, with 19 bases in between. Study outcomes and limitations: The diversity represented, both genetic and in exposure history, was limited by few donors. Four donors shared around 5.1% of their naive CD4 clonotypes. Investigators collected only blood, and repertoires in tissues likely differ.

Profiling relied on immunoSEQ multiplex PCR, and the TCRdb table lists in-frame clones only, not all of them. Counted here are about a million clones, 77% occurring once; the ten biggest clones make up 0.85% to 1%. Adult Caucasians living in Nashville, Tennessee made up all of the donors. The material sequenced was memory CD4+ T cells from PBMCs. The subset is: CD45RA-negative fraction. The genes are TRBV2 and TRBJ1-1; D might be TRBD1 (6 bases). This TCR came from a young man in good health. Some clones in this sample may be carry-over from other donors' samples. CDR3: CASSTGGAYMNTEAFF. As DNA, the CDR3 is TGTGCCAGCTCAACCGGGGGGGCTTACATGAACACTGAAGCTTTCTTT.